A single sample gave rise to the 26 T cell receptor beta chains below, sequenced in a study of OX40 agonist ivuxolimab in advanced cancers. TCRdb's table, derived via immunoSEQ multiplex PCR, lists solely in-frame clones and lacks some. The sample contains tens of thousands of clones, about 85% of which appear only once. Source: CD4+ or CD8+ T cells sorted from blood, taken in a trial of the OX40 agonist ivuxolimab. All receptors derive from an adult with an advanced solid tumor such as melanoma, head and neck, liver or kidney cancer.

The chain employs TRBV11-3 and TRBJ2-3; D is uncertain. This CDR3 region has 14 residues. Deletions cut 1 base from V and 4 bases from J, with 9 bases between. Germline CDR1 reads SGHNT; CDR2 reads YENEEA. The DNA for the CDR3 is TGTGCCAGCAGCTTAGGAATGGCCGCAGATACGCAGTATTTT. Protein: CASSLGMAADTQYF.

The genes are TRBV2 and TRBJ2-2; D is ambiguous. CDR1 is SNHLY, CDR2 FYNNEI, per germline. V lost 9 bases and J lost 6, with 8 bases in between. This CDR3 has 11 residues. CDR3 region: CASRYSGELFF. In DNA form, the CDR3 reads TGTGCCAGTCGGTATTCCGGGGAGCTGTTTTTT.

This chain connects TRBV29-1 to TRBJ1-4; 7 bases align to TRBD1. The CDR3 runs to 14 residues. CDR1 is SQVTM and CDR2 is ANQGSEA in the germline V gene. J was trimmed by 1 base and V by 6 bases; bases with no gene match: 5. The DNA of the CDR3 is TGCAGCGTCCGCCAGGGGGGAACTAATGAAAAACTGTTTTTT. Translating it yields CSVRQGGTNEKLFF. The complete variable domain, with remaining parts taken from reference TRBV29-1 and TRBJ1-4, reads SAVISQKPSRDICQRGTSLTIQCQVDSQVTMMFWYRQQPGQSLTLIATANQGSEATYESGFVIDKFPISRPNLTFSTLTVSNMSPEDSSIYLCSVRQGGTNEKLFFGSGTQLSVL.

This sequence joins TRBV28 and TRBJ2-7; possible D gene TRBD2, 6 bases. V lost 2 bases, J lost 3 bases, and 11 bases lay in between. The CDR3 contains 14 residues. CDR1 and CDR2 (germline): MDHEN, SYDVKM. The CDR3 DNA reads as TGTGCCAGCAGTTTAGGAGGGAGAATCTACGAGCAGTACTTC. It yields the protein CASSLGGRIYEQYF.

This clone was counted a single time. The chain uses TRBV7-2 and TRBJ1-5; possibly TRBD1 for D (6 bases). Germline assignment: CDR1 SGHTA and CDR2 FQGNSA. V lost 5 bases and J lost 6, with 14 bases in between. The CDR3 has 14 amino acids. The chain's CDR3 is CASSPGGGFQPQHF. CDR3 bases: TGTGCCAGCAGCCCGGGAGGGGGATTTCAGCCCCAGCATTTT.

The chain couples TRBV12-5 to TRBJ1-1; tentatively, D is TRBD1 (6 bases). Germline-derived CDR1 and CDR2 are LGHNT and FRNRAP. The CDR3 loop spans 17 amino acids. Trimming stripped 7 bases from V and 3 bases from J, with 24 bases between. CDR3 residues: CASVVIRTGLSDTEAFF. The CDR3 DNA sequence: TGTGCTAGTGTTGTGATCCGAACAGGGCTGAGCGACACTGAAGCTTTCTTT.

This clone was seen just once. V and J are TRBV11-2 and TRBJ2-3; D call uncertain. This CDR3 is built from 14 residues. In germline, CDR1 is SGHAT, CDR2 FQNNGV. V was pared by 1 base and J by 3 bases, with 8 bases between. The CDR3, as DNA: TGTGCCAGCAGCTTAGGCTACTCAACAGATACGCAGTATTTT. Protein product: CASSLGYSTDTQYF.

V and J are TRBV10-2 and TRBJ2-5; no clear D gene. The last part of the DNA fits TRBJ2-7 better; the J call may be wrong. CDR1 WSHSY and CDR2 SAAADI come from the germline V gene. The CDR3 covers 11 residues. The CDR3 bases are TGCGCCAGCAGTTCCCTGGGCGAGCAGTACTTC. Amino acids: CASSSLGEQYF.

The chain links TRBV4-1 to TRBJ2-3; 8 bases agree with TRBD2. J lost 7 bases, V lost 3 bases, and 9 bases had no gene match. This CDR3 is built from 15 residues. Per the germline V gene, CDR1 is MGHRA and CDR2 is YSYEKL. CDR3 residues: CASSQEGLESNTQYF. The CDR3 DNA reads TGCGCCAGCAGCCAGGAGGGACTAGAATCAAATACGCAGTATTTT.

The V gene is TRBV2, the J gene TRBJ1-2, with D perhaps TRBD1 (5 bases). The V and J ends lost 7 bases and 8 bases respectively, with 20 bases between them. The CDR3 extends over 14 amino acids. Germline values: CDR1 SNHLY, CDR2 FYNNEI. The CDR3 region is CASNPEGSTGGYTF. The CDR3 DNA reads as TGTGCCAGCAATCCTGAGGGATCCACAGGAGGCTACACCTTC. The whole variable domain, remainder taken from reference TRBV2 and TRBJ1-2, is EPEVTQTPSHQVTQMGQEVILRCVPISNHLYFYWYRQILGQKVEFLVSFYNNEISEKSEIFDDQFSVERPDGSNFTLKIRSTKLEDSAMYFCASNPEGSTGGYTFGSGTRLTVV.

The CDR3 DNA is TGCGCCAGCAGCTTGGCCGATCGAAACTATGGCTACACCTTC. This translates into CASSLADRNYGYTF. The genes are TRBV5-1 and TRBJ1-2; D is undetermined. The CDR3 is 14 amino acids. Deletions cut 0 bases from V and 2 bases from J, with 8 bases between. Germline assignment: CDR1 SGHRS and CDR2 YFSETQ.

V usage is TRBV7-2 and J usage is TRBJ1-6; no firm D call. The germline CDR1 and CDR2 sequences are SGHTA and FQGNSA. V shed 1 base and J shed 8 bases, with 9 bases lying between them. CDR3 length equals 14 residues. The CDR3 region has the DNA TGTGCCAGCAGCTTAGGGGCCCCGGATTCACCCCTCCACTTT. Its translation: CASSLGAPDSPLHF.

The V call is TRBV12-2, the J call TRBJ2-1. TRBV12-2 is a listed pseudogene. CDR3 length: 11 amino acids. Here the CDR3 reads CASRFEGREFF. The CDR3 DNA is TGTGCAAGTCGCTTCGAGGGCAGGGAGTTCTTC.

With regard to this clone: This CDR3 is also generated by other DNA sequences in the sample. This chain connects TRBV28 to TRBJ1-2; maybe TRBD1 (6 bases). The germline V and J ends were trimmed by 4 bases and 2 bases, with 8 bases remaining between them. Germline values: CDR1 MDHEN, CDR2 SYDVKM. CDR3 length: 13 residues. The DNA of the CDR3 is TGTGCCAGCAGTTCTGGACAGAACTATGGCTACACCTTC. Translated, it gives CASSSGQNYGYTF.

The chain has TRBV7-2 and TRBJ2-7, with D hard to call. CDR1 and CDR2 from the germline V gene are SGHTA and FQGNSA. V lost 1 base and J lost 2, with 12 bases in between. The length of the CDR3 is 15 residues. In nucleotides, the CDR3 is TGTGCCAGCAGCTTAGAAGGGTTCGGTCCCTACGAGCAGTACTTC. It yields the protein CASSLEGFGPYEQYF.

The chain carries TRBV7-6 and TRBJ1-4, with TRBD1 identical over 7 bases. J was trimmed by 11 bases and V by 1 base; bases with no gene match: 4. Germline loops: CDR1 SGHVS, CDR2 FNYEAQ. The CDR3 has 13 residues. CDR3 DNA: TGTGCCAGCAGCTTAGTGGAACAGGGGAAACTGTTTTTT. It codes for CASSLVEQGKLFF.

CDR3 protein: CASRKDRYSSTDTQYF. DNA for the CDR3: TGTGCCAGCAGGAAAGACAGGTACTCTAGCACAGATACGCAGTATTTT. The chain joins TRBV2 to TRBJ2-3; a weak D match, TRBD1 (6 bases). The V and J ends lost 6 bases and 0 bases respectively, with 16 bases between them. Germline-derived CDR1 and CDR2 are SNHLY and FYNNEI. CDR3 size: 16 residues.

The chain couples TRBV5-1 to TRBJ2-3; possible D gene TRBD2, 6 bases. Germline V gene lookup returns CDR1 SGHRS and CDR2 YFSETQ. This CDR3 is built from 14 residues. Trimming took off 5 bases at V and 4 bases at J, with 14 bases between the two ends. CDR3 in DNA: TGCGCCAGCAGACGGGGGACCGGTCCAGATACGCAGTATTTT. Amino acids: CASRRGTGPDTQYF.

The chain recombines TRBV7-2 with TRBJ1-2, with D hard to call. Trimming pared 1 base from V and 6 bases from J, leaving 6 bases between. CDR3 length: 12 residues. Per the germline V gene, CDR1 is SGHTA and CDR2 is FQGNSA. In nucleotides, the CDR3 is TGTGCCAGCAGCTTAGATTTTAATGGCTACACCTTC. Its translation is CASSLDFNGYTF.

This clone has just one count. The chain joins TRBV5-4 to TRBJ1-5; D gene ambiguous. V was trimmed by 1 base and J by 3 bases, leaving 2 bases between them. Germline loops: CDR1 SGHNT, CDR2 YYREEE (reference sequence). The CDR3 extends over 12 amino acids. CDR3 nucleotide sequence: TGTGCCAGCAGCTTGCTCAATCAGCCCCAGCATTTT. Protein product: CASSLLNQPQHF.

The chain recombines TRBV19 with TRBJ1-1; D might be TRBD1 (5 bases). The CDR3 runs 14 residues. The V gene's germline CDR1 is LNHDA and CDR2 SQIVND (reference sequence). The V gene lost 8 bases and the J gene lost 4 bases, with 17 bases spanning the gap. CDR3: CASGFPGRTTEAFF. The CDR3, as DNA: TGTGCCAGTGGATTCCCGGGACGGACCACTGAAGCTTTCTTT.

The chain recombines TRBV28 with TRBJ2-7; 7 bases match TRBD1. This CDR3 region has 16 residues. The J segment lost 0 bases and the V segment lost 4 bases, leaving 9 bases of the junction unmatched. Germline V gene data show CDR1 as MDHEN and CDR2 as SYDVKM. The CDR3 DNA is TGTGCCAGCAGTTCCCCTGGACAGGCCAGCTCCTACGAGCAGTACTTC. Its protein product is CASSSPGQASSYEQYF.

The CDR3 is CASTLDRSSYEQYF. The CDR3 DNA reads TGTGCCAGCACCCTTGACAGGAGCTCCTACGAGCAGTACTTC. The chain joins TRBV6-1 to TRBJ2-7; possible D gene TRBD1, 6 bases. Germline V CDR1 and CDR2: MNHNS, SASEGT. Trimming removed 7 bases at V and 0 bases at J, with 13 bases between. This CDR3 is 14 amino acids long.

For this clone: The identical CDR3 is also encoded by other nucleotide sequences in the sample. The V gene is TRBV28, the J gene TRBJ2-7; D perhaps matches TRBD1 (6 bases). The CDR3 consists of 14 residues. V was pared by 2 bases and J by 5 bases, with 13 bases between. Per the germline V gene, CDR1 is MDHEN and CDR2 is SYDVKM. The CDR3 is CASSLVGALNEQYF. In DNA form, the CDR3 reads TGTGCCAGCAGTTTAGTGGGGGCGCTGAACGAGCAGTACTTC. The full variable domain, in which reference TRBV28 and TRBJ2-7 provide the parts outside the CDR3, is DVKVTQSSRYLVKRTGEKVFLECVQDMDHENMFWYRQDPGLGLRLIYFSYDVKMKEKGDIPEGYSVSREKKERFSLILESASTNQTSMYLCASSLVGALNEQYFGPGTRLTVT.

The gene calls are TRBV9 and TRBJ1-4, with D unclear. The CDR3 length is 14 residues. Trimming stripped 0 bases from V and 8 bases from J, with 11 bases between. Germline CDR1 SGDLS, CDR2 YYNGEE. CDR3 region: CASSVVPDGEKLFF. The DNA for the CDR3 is TGTGCCAGCAGCGTAGTCCCCGATGGAGAAAAACTGTTTTTT.

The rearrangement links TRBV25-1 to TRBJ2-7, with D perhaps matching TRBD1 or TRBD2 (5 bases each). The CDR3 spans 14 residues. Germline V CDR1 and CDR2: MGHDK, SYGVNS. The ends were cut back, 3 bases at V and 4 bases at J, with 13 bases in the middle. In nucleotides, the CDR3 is TGTGCCAGCAGTGAGCCCCGGGACCCTTACGAGCAGTACTTC. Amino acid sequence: CASSEPRDPYEQYF.